This T cell receptor beta chain originates from a study of cytomegalovirus exposure and HLA in healthy donors. CDR3 length: 14 residues. The germline CDR1 and CDR2 sequences are MNHEY and SMNVEV (reference sequence). PCR used 60 Vbeta primers and 13 Jbeta primers. Profiling relied on immunoSEQ multiplex PCR, and the TCRdb table lists in-frame clones only, not all of them. The profile shows around 120,000 clones, about 80% of them singletons. This rearrangement joins TRBV27 to TRBJ2-5; a weak D match, TRBD2 (5 bases). The J call may be faulty, since TRBJ2-7 better matches the DNA end. The source is a man aged 25-40 years in good health and CMV-seronegative. Sequenced material: PBMCs. The CDR3 here is CASSPRTVTYEQYF. As DNA, the CDR3 is TGTGCCAGCAGTCCCCGGACTGTAACCTACGAGCAGTACTTC.